This T cell receptor (beta chain) was observed in a study of technical replicates of blood from a handful of donors. Between the trimmed V and J ends, which lost 5 bases and 7 bases, there was a span of 19 bases. The CDR3 has 16 residues. Per germline, CDR1 SGHDT and CDR2 YYEEEE. Produced via immunoSEQ multiplex PCR; TCRdb's table is partial and in-frame only. The profile shows about 59,000 clones, about 94% of them singletons. This chain links TRBV5-6 with TRBJ1-6; a weak D match, TRBD1 (5 bases). Sequencing input: PBMCs. This clonotype originated in a human donor in good health. Some clones in this sample may be carry-over from other donors' samples. CDR3 in DNA: TGTGCCAGCAGGACACTCTCGGCGGGGGGGAATTCACCCCTCCACTTT. Encoded protein: CASRTLSAGGNSPLHF.